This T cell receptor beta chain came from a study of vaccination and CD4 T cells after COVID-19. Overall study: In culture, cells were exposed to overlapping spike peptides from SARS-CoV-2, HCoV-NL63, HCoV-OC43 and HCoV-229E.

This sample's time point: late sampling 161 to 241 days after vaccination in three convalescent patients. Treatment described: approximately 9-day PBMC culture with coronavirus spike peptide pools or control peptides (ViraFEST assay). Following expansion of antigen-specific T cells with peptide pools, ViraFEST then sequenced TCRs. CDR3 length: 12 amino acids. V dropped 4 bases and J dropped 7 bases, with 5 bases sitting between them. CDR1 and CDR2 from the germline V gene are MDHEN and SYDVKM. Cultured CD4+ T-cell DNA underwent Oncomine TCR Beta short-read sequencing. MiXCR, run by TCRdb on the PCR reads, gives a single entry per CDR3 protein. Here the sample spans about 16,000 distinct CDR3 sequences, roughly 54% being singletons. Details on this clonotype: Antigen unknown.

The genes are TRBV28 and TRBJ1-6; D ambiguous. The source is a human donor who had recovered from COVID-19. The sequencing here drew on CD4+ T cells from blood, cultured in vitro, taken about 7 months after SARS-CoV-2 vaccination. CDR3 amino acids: CASSSPNSPLHF. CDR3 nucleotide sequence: TGTGCCAGCAGTTCACCAAATTCACCCCTCCACTTT.